Shown below are 21 T cell receptor beta chains from a single sample sequenced in a study of molecular identifiers for immune sequencing clone quantification. TCRdb redid the calling of the PCR reads with MiXCR, one entry per CDR3 protein. The sample contains 55,000 to 75,000 distinct CDR3 sequences, around 18% of which appear only once. The source material was naive CD8+ T cells from blood, with Jurkat cell RNA spiked in. The subset was: FACS-sorted CD8+CD4-CCR7+CD45RA+ naive T cells. These TCRs come from a human donor in good health. Some libraries in this study had Jurkat cell RNA spiked in.

This sequence joins TRBV20-1 and TRBJ2-7; D unresolved. The ends were cut back, 4 bases at V and 1 base at J, with 11 bases in the middle. Germline CDR1 DFQATT, CDR2 SNEGSKA (reference sequence). CDR3 length: 13 amino acids. CDR3 amino acids: CSAKSLGSYEQYF. The CDR3 nucleotides are TGCAGTGCTAAATCTCTAGGATCCTACGAGCAGTACTTC.

Many counts were recorded for this clonotype. J is TRBJ2-1 and V is TRBV7-3, with 7 nucleotides matching TRBD1. From germline, CDR1 is SGHTA and CDR2 FQGTGA. This CDR3 spans 15 amino acids. Trimming removed 3 bases from V and 0 bases from J; junction bases left unmatched: 2. CDR3 DNA: TGTGCCAGCAGCTTGACAGGGCCCTCCTACAATGAGCAGTTCTTC. This translates into CASSLTGPSYNEQFF.

This clonotype has just a few counts. V usage is TRBV4-3 and J usage is TRBJ2-1; TRBD1 agrees at 7 bases. Germline V gene lookup returns CDR1 LGHNA and CDR2 YSLEER. This CDR3 region has 15 residues. V gave up 0 bases and J gave up 7 bases; unmatched junction bases: 6. Here the CDR3 reads CASSQDGLRGNEQFF. CDR3 coding DNA: TGCGCCAGCAGCCAAGATGGACTCAGGGGGAATGAGCAGTTCTTC.

In regard to this clonotype: It may be a read error: a sequence one base away is much more abundant. The chain employs TRBV15 and TRBJ2-3; D might be TRBD2 (6 bases). The germline V gene encodes CDR1 LNHNV and CDR2 YYDKDF (reference sequence). The CDR3 is made up of 18 amino acids. V lost 4 bases and J 4 bases, leaving 24 bases between the germline ends. The DNA for the CDR3 is TGTGCCACCAGCAAGAGAGGACTCCTGTTCTCTAGCGCAGATACGCAGTATTTT. The encoded protein is CATSKRGLLFSSADTQYF.

In its sample, this clonotype was seen many times. V is TRBV6-6 and J is TRBJ2-1; D perhaps matches TRBD1 (6 bases). CDR1 and CDR2 (germline): MNHNY, SVGAGI (reference sequence). V was pared by 6 bases and J by 6 bases, with 21 bases between. The length of the CDR3 is 16 residues. The CDR3 coding sequence is TGTGCCAGCAGGGCAGGGGACCTAACTGGGGGCAATGAGCAGTTCTTC. This encodes CASRAGDLTGGNEQFF.

Concerning this clonotype: At one of its ends the junction is not consistent with the germline gene, which may arise from a read error. V and J are TRBV7-9 and TRBJ1-4, with D possibly being TRBD1 (6 bases). The CDR3 spans 16 residues. Germline CDR1 SEHNR, CDR2 FQNEAQ (reference sequence). CDR3 nucleotides: TGTGTCAGCAGCATCGGGACATTCCCAACTAATGAAAAACTGTTTTTT. Translated: CVSSIGTFPTNEKLFF.

This clonotype was picked up many times. V and J are TRBV24-1 and TRBJ2-3; 7 bases line up with TRBD2. The V gene end was trimmed by 7 bases and the J gene end by 4 bases; junction bases not matched to a gene: 4. Germline values: CDR1 KGHDR, CDR2 SFDVKD. The CDR3 has 13 residues. CDR3 residues: CATRAGAPDTQYF. CDR3 nucleotide sequence: TGTGCCACCAGGGCGGGAGCCCCAGATACGCAGTATTTT.

This clonotype was seen ten or more times. V and J are TRBV6-6 and TRBJ2-5; perhaps D is TRBD1 or TRBD2 (5 bases each). Between the trimmed V and J ends, which lost 2 bases and 1 base, there was a span of 14 bases. The CDR3 length is 16 residues. Germline CDR1 MNHNY, CDR2 SVGAGI (reference sequence). This CDR3 reads CASSYGLTGTQETQYF. The CDR3 DNA follows: TGTGCCAGCAGTTACGGTCTGACGGGGACCCAAGAGACCCAGTACTTC.

A few counts support this clonotype. The genes are TRBV7-9 and TRBJ2-1; TRBD2 matches at 11 bases. The CDR3 totals 15 residues. V was clipped by 4 bases and J by 8 bases; unmatched bases: 7. Germline CDR1 reads SEHNR; CDR2 reads FQNEAQ (reference sequence). CDR3 sequence reads: CASSSLAGADDEQFF. The CDR3 coding sequence is TGTGCCAGCAGCTCACTAGCGGGAGCGGATGATGAGCAGTTCTTC.

This clonotype was seen repeatedly, ten times or more. The chain has TRBV20-1 and TRBJ2-1, with 10 nucleotides matching TRBD2. Germline values: CDR1 DFQATT, CDR2 SNEGSKA (reference sequence). The ends lost 1 base at V and 3 bases at J; junction bases unmatched: 9. This CDR3 contains 17 residues. CDR3: CSARGSWVAGGYNEQFF. In DNA form, the CDR3 reads TGCAGTGCTAGAGGCTCCTGGGTAGCGGGGGGCTACAATGAGCAGTTCTTC.

In DNA form, the CDR3 reads TGTGCCAGCAGTTACGGGACAGGGGGGCATGAGCAGTACTTC. It yields the protein CASSYGTGGHEQYF. The genes are TRBV2 and TRBJ2-7, with TRBD1 matching 11 bases. Germline assignment: CDR1 SNHLY and CDR2 FYNNEI. Germline trimming cut 5 bases from V and 7 bases from J; bases unmatched to any gene: 7. This CDR3 has 14 residues.

This clonotype occurred many times. V usage is TRBV25-1 and J usage is TRBJ2-5; D gene ambiguous. Per germline, CDR1 MGHDK and CDR2 SYGVNS. The V end lost 1 base, the J end lost 1 base, and 7 bases lay between the germline ends. This CDR3 comprises 14 residues. The CDR3 bases are TGTGCCAGCAGTGAATGGGCAGTCCAAGAGACCCAGTACTTC. It codes for CASSEWAVQETQYF. Full variable domain (rest looked up from reference TRBV25-1 and TRBJ2-5): EADIYQTPRYLVIGTGKKITLECSQTMGHDKMYWYQQDPGMELHLIHYSYGVNSTEKGDLSSESTVSRIRTEHFPLTLESARPSHTSQYLCASSEWAVQETQYFGPGTRLLVL.

The table lists this clonotype with many counts. This chain joins TRBV19 and TRBJ2-6; the D is unclear. The CDR3 is made up of 15 amino acids. Germline V gene sequence: CDR1 LNHDA, CDR2 SQIVND (reference sequence). Trimming cost V 5 bases and J 0 bases, with 8 bases left between them. The CDR3 region is CASSSQYSGANVLTF. The CDR3 region has the DNA TGTGCCAGTAGTTCCCAATACTCTGGGGCCAACGTCCTGACTTTC.

This clonotype was detected many times. This chain joins TRBV7-9 and TRBJ2-7, with 8 nucleotides matching TRBD1. Germline V gene sequence: CDR1 SEHNR, CDR2 FQNEAQ (reference sequence). Trimming cost V 5 bases and J 3 bases; bases outside gene matches: 9. The CDR3 is made up of 15 amino acids. The CDR3 loop reads CASSSSGTGYYEQYF. The CDR3, as DNA: TGTGCCAGCAGCAGCTCCGGGACAGGATACTACGAGCAGTACTTC.

A remark on this clonotype: This may arise from a read error, as a much more abundant clone is one base away. The chain is built from TRBV6-5 and TRBJ2-5; D remains unclear. The CDR3 is 13 residues long. Trimming removed 4 bases from V and 5 bases from J, with 11 bases in between. The germline CDR1 and CDR2 sequences are MNHEY and SVGAGI. CDR3 residues: CASSSAGHETQYF. The CDR3, as DNA: TGTGCCAGCAGTTCTGCCGGGCATGAGACCCAGTACTTC.

In the case of this clonotype: This sequence may be a read error, since a much larger clone differs from it by one base. The gene calls are TRBV27 and TRBJ2-7; 12 positions match TRBD2. This CDR3 is built from 17 residues. Per the germline V gene, CDR1 is MNHEY and CDR2 is SMNVEV (reference sequence). J gave up 9 bases and V 5 bases, and 17 bases lay outside the gene matches. The CDR3 DNA follows: TGTGCCAGCAGTCTCGGACTAGCGGGAAAGTCAGTCAACGGGCAGTACTTC. It is translated as CASSLGLAGKSVNGQYF.

J is TRBJ2-1 and V is TRBV6-5; maybe TRBD2 (6 bases). The CDR3 is made up of 17 amino acids. V lost 0 bases and J 6 bases, leaving 18 bases between the germline ends. Germline-derived CDR1 and CDR2 are MNHEY and SVGAGI. CDR3 DNA: TGTGCCAGCAGTTACTCGTTTGGGATTAGCGGCGCCAATGAGCAGTTCTTC. Protein product: CASSYSFGISGANEQFF.

This clonotype was seen repeatedly, ten times or more. The V call is TRBV6-6, the J call TRBJ2-7; D is ambiguous. The germline V gene encodes CDR1 MNHNY and CDR2 SVGAGI (reference sequence). The V gene lost 0 bases and the J gene lost 4 bases, with 19 bases spanning the gap. The CDR3 extends over 17 amino acids. CDR3: CASSYSIPTADHYEQYF. CDR3 coding DNA: TGTGCCAGCAGTTACTCGATCCCGACGGCAGATCATTACGAGCAGTACTTC.

Remarks on this clonotype: One junction end disagrees with the germline gene, perhaps due to a read error. The chain couples TRBV14 to TRBJ2-1, with D possibly being TRBD1 (5 bases). Per germline, CDR1 SGHDN and CDR2 FVKESK. This CDR3 is 13 amino acids long. The DNA for the CDR3 is TGTGCCGGCAGCCCAAGGACAATCAATGAGCAGTTCTTC. Its protein product is CAGSPRTINEQFF.

This clonotype was counted at least ten times. V is TRBV5-1 and J is TRBJ1-1; D is possibly TRBD1 (6 bases). CDR1 and CDR2 (germline): SGHRS, YFSETQ. The CDR3 runs to 20 residues. The V end lost 3 bases, the J end lost 0 bases, and 27 bases lay between the germline ends. The CDR3 region is CASSSLLYRVEGAMNTEAFF. DNA of the CDR3: TGCGCCAGCAGCTCCCTACTCTACAGGGTGGAGGGTGCGATGAACACTGAAGCTTTCTTT.

This clonotype was picked up a small number of times. The chain employs TRBV27 and TRBJ2-1, with 7 bases matching TRBD1. V gave up 6 bases and J gave up 1 base; unmatched junction bases: 6. This CDR3 contains 15 residues. Germline assignment: CDR1 MNHEY and CDR2 SMNVEV (reference sequence). This CDR3 reads CASSLTGESYNEQFF. The DNA for the CDR3 is TGTGCCAGCAGCTTAACAGGGGAGTCCTACAATGAGCAGTTCTTC.